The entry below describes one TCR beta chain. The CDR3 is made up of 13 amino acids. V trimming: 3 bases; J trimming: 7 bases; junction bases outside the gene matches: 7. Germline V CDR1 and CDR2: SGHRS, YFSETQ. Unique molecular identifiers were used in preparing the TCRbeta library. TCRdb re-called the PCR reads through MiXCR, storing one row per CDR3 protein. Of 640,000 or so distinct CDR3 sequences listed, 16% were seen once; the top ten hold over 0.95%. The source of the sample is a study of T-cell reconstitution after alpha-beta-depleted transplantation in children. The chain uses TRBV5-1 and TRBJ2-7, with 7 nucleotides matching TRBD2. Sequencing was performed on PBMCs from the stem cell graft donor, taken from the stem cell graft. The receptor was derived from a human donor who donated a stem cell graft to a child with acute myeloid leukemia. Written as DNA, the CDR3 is TGCGCCAGCAGCTCACAACTAGCGCCTGAGCAGTACGTC. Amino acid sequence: CASSSQLAPEQYV.